The clone carrying this TCR beta chain was observed once. The data stem from a study of shared clonotypes between healthy human individuals. The data were produced by immunoSEQ multiplex PCR, yet TCRdb's version contains in-frame clones alone and is incomplete. Here the sample spans about 1.5 million clones, roughly 96% being singletons. Germline CDR1 is MNHNS and CDR2 is SASEGT. The V and J ends lost 7 bases and 0 bases respectively, with 4 bases between them. The CDR3 length is 12 residues. This chain joins TRBV6-1 and TRBJ2-4, with unresolved D. Material for sequencing was naive CD4+ T cells sorted from blood. Subset specified: CD45RA+ positively selected. The clonotype comes from a man aged 30 to 45 in good health. CDR3 loop: CASTVAKNIQYF. Here the CDR3 DNA reads TGTGCCAGCACAGTAGCCAAAAACATTCAGTACTTC.